The rows below give T cell receptor beta chains drawn from one sample of a study of OX40 agonist ivuxolimab in advanced cancers. Sequencing used immunoSEQ multiplex PCR; TCRdb keeps in-frame clones, though not all of them. The sample records roughly 34,000 clones, 70% to 80% being singletons. The sequenced sample was CD4+ or CD8+ T cells sorted from blood, obtained in a trial of the OX40 agonist ivuxolimab. The receptors come from an adult with an advanced solid tumor such as melanoma, head and neck, liver or kidney cancer. Each CDR3 is given with its conserved first and last residue. A D gene is named only where the DNA matches it firmly. Clone size appears in some rows only: once, few, many, or a class for an expanded clone.

clone_size: -; d_call: -; j_call: TRBJ2-7; v_call: TRBV27; cdr3_nt: TGTGCCAGCAGTCCAGGGGGGTACGAGCAGTACTTC; cdr3_aa: CASSPGGYEQYF
clone_size: -; d_call: TRBD1; j_call: TRBJ2-7; v_call: TRBV11-2; cdr3_nt: TGTGCCAGCAGCGCAGAATGGACAGGGGTCTACGAGCAGTACTTC; cdr3_aa: CASSAEWTGVYEQYF
clone_size: -; d_call: TRBD2; j_call: TRBJ2-7; v_call: TRBV11-2; cdr3_nt: TGTGCCAGCAGCTTAGAAAGCGGGGGTTCCTACGAGCAGTACTTC; cdr3_aa: CASSLESGGSYEQYF
clone_size: -; d_call: -; j_call: TRBJ1-1; v_call: TRBV7-9; cdr3_nt: TGTGCCAGCAGCCCCCCAGGGCGGGCAAACACTGAAGCTTTCTTT; cdr3_aa: CASSPPGRANTEAFF
clone_size: -; d_call: TRBD1; j_call: TRBJ2-1; v_call: TRBV19; cdr3_nt: TGTGCCAGTAGTACATCGCACAGGGGCCGATACAATGAGCAGTTCTTC; cdr3_aa: CASSTSHRGRYNEQFF
clone_size: -; d_call: -; j_call: TRBJ2-2; v_call: TRBV11-3; cdr3_nt: TGTGCCAGCAGCTCGACAGTGGGGTTGCCCGGGGAGCTGTTTTTT; cdr3_aa: CASSSTVGLPGELFF
clone_size: -; d_call: TRBD2; j_call: TRBJ2-1; v_call: TRBV6-4; cdr3_nt: TGTGCCAGCAGTGACTCAGCGGGGGGGTACAATGAGCAGTTCTTC; cdr3_aa: CASSDSAGGYNEQFF
clone_size: -; d_call: -; j_call: TRBJ2-3; v_call: TRBV27; cdr3_nt: TGTGCCAGCAGTTTATGGGGAGGGGGCGCAGATACGCAGTATTTT; cdr3_aa: CASSLWGGGADTQYF
clone_size: -; d_call: TRBD1; j_call: TRBJ2-3; v_call: TRBV5-1; cdr3_nt: TGCGCCAGCAACACCGCGACAGGGGCCCACACAGATACGCAGTATTTT; cdr3_aa: CASNTATGAHTDTQYF
clone_size: once; d_call: -; j_call: TRBJ1-6; v_call: TRBV19; cdr3_nt: TGTGCCAGTAAGGGGACGTCGTGGGGTAATTCACCCCTCCACTTT; cdr3_aa: CASKGTSWGNSPLHF
clone_size: -; d_call: -; j_call: TRBJ2-7; v_call: TRBV30; cdr3_nt: TGTGCCTGGAGTCTCCAGGGCCCCTACGAGCAGTACTTC; cdr3_aa: CAWSLQGPYEQYF
clone_size: -; d_call: -; j_call: TRBJ1-6; v_call: TRBV2; cdr3_nt: TGTGCCAGCAGTGAAGCGCGGGGAGCCAATTCACCCCTCCACTTT; cdr3_aa: CASSEARGANSPLHF
clone_size: -; d_call: -; j_call: TRBJ2-1; v_call: TRBV15; cdr3_nt: TGTGCCACCAGCTTGGAATCGGGCAGGAACAATGAGCAGTTCTTC; cdr3_aa: CATSLESGRNNEQFF
clone_size: -; d_call: -; j_call: TRBJ2-2; v_call: TRBV19; cdr3_nt: TGTGCCAGTAGTATAAACATCGGGACCGGGGAGCTGTTTTTT; cdr3_aa: CASSINIGTGELFF
clone_size: -; d_call: -; j_call: TRBJ1-2; v_call: TRBV4-2; cdr3_nt: TGTGCCAGCAGCCTTATCGCGGCAGGGTCTGGCTATGGCTACACCTTC; cdr3_aa: CASSLIAAGSGYGYTF
clone_size: few; d_call: -; j_call: TRBJ1-1; v_call: TRBV2; cdr3_nt: TGTGCCAGCAGTGAAGTAGAGGGTACTGAAGCTTTCTTT; cdr3_aa: CASSEVEGTEAFF
clone_size: -; d_call: -; j_call: TRBJ1-2; v_call: TRBV6-1; cdr3_nt: TGTGCCAGCAGTGACGATGACTCCTTGGATACGGATCCGCCCGACTATGGCTACACCTTC; cdr3_aa: CASSDDDSLDTDPPDYGYTF
clone_size: once; d_call: TRBD1; j_call: TRBJ2-1; v_call: TRBV5-1; cdr3_nt: TGCGCCAGCAGCCCGGGACAGCTCTACAATGAGCAGTTCTTC; cdr3_aa: CASSPGQLYNEQFF
clone_size: -; d_call: -; j_call: TRBJ1-2; v_call: TRBV7-4; cdr3_nt: TGTGCCAGCAGCTTAGGACAGAACAGCGGCTACACCTTC; cdr3_aa: CASSLGQNSGYTF
clone_size: once; d_call: -; j_call: TRBJ2-7; v_call: TRBV6-6; cdr3_nt: TGTGCCAGCTCTTGGGGGAGCTCCTACGAGCAGTACTTC; cdr3_aa: CASSWGSSYEQYF
clone_size: -; d_call: TRBD2; j_call: TRBJ2-3; v_call: TRBV5-6; cdr3_nt: TGTGCCAGCAGCTCGTCCCGTAGGCGGGGGGCTACAGATACGCAGTATTTT; cdr3_aa: CASSSSRRRGATDTQYF
clone_size: -; d_call: -; j_call: TRBJ2-1; v_call: TRBV5-4; cdr3_nt: TGTGCCAGCAGCGAGGGACTTACCTCCTACAATGAGCAGTTCTTC; cdr3_aa: CASSEGLTSYNEQFF
clone_size: -; d_call: -; j_call: TRBJ1-1; v_call: TRBV2; cdr3_nt: TGTGCCAGCAGGGACCAGGAAAACACTGAAGCTTTCTTT; cdr3_aa: CASRDQENTEAFF
clone_size: -; d_call: -; j_call: TRBJ1-5; v_call: TRBV19; cdr3_nt: TGTGCCAGTAGTATAGATGTGGCGGGCGGGAAGCCCCAGCATTTT; cdr3_aa: CASSIDVAGGKPQHF
clone_size: -; d_call: -; j_call: TRBJ1-5; v_call: TRBV6-1; cdr3_nt: TGTGCCAGCAGTGCGGGACCGGTGAGCAATCAGCCCCAGCATTTT; cdr3_aa: CASSAGPVSNQPQHF
clone_size: few; d_call: -; j_call: TRBJ1-5; v_call: TRBV30; cdr3_nt: TGTGCCTGGAGTGCAGAGAGCAATCAGCCCCAGCATTTT; cdr3_aa: CAWSAESNQPQHF
clone_size: -; d_call: -; j_call: TRBJ2-7; v_call: TRBV5-1; cdr3_nt: TGCGCCAGCAGCTTGGGAGAGGTTAATAGCGAGCAGTACTTC; cdr3_aa: CASSLGEVNSEQYF
clone_size: once; d_call: TRBD2; j_call: TRBJ2-5; v_call: TRBV30; cdr3_nt: TGTGCCTGGAGATTTAGGACTAGCGGGGTTCGATCGGTAGAGACCCAGTACTTC; cdr3_aa: CAWRFRTSGVRSVETQYF
clone_size: -; d_call: -; j_call: TRBJ2-7; v_call: TRBV1; cdr3_nt: TGCACCAGCAGCCAAGTGGTAGCGGGGGCGAGAATCTACGAGCAGTACTTC; cdr3_aa: CTSSQVVAGARIYEQYF
clone_size: few; d_call: -; j_call: TRBJ2-1; v_call: TRBV6-4; cdr3_nt: TGTGCCAGCAGTGAACAGGGGGAGGGGAATGAGCAGTTCTTC; cdr3_aa: CASSEQGEGNEQFF
clone_size: -; d_call: TRBD1; j_call: TRBJ2-5; v_call: TRBV2; cdr3_nt: TGTGCACTACAAAGGACAGGATGGGAGACCCAGTACTTC; cdr3_aa: CALQRTGWETQYF
clone_size: -; d_call: -; j_call: TRBJ2-5; v_call: TRBV5-1; cdr3_nt: TGCGCCAGCAGCTTGGCCGCGGGGCGAGAGACCCAGTACTTC; cdr3_aa: CASSLAAGRETQYF
clone_size: -; d_call: -; j_call: TRBJ1-4; v_call: TRBV25-1; cdr3_nt: TGTGCCAGCCTTTCCCCGACAGTGGAGGGTGGGAAACTGTTTTTT; cdr3_aa: CASLSPTVEGGKLFF
clone_size: once; d_call: -; j_call: TRBJ2-7; v_call: TRBV11-2; cdr3_nt: TGCGCCAGCAGCCCCGGCGTCGGCGAGCAGTACTTC; cdr3_aa: CASSPGVGEQYF
clone_size: -; d_call: -; j_call: TRBJ1-6; v_call: TRBV5-1; cdr3_nt: TGCGCCAGCAGCCGTTTAGACAGGTCTAATTCACCCCTCCACTTT; cdr3_aa: CASSRLDRSNSPLHF
clone_size: -; d_call: -; j_call: TRBJ1-2; v_call: TRBV10-3; cdr3_nt: TGTGCCATCAGTGTCGAGGATGGCTACACCTTC; cdr3_aa: CAISVEDGYTF
clone_size: -; d_call: TRBD1; j_call: TRBJ2-3; v_call: TRBV2; cdr3_nt: TGTGCCAGCAGTGACGACAGGGATAGCCCAGATACGCAGTATTTT; cdr3_aa: CASSDDRDSPDTQYF
clone_size: -; d_call: TRBD2; j_call: TRBJ2-7; v_call: TRBV4-1; cdr3_nt: TGCGCCAGCAGCCACCTAGCGGGCTACGAGCAGTACTTC; cdr3_aa: CASSHLAGYEQYF
clone_size: -; d_call: TRBD1; j_call: TRBJ1-6; v_call: TRBV5-6; cdr3_nt: TGTGCCAGCAGCCCTGAGACAGGGGGAAGTTCACCCCTCCACTTT; cdr3_aa: CASSPETGGSSPLHF
clone_size: -; d_call: -; j_call: TRBJ2-5; v_call: TRBV5-1; cdr3_nt: TGCGCCAGCAGCTCCGGGACGAAAAAAGAGACCCAGTACTTC; cdr3_aa: CASSSGTKKETQYF
clone_size: -; d_call: -; j_call: TRBJ2-5; v_call: TRBV10-3; cdr3_nt: TGTGCCATCAGTGACGGACAAGAAGAGACCCAGTACTTC; cdr3_aa: CAISDGQEETQYF
clone_size: few; d_call: -; j_call: TRBJ2-7; v_call: TRBV18; cdr3_nt: TGTGCCAGCTCACCACCGTCACAGGCGCACGAGCAGTACTTC; cdr3_aa: CASSPPSQAHEQYF
clone_size: once; d_call: TRBD1; j_call: TRBJ1-4; v_call: TRBV18; cdr3_nt: TGTGCCAGCTCACCACCGGGGACAGGGACGGTACGTGAAAAACTGTTTTTT; cdr3_aa: CASSPPGTGTVREKLFF
clone_size: -; d_call: TRBD2; j_call: TRBJ2-1; v_call: TRBV28; cdr3_nt: TGTGCCAGCCAGACTCGACTAGCGGGGCCTAACTACGGGGCCAATGAGCAGTTCTTC; cdr3_aa: CASQTRLAGPNYGANEQFF
clone_size: -; d_call: -; j_call: TRBJ2-7; v_call: TRBV9; cdr3_nt: TGTGCCAGCAGCGTAGGGGCGGCTTACGAGCAGTACTTC; cdr3_aa: CASSVGAAYEQYF